A selection of T cell receptor beta chains follows, all from one sample in a study of technical replicates of blood from a few donors. Clones were read by immunoSEQ multiplex PCR, and TCRdb kept only the in-frame ones, dropping some. The sample contains 85,000 to 100,000 clones, approximately 95% of which appear only once. Specimen: T cells isolated from PBMCs. These receptors were taken from a human donor in good health. The CDR3 runs from the conserved cysteine through the conserved F or W. Fields, in order: D gene, J gene, V gene, clone size, CDR3 protein, CDR3 DNA. The D gene is left open where the match is weak. Some rows have no size entry. The others give once, few or many, or a class for an expanded clone.

.,TRBJ2-1,TRBV2,.,CASSERGQLSSYNEQFF,TGTGCCAGCAGTGAAAGAGGACAGCTGAGCTCCTACAATGAGCAGTTCTTC
.,TRBJ2-1,TRBV30,.,CASKISSSYNEQFF,TGTGCCTCGAAAATTAGTAGCTCCTACAATGAGCAGTTCTTC
TRBD2,TRBJ2-1,TRBV15,once,CATSFMRENGEQFF,TGTGCCACCAGCTTCATGCGGGAGAACGGTGAGCAGTTCTTC
.,TRBJ1-1,TRBV4-2,.,CASSQSSLEATEAFF,TGTGCCAGCAGCCAATCTAGCTTGGAGGCCACTGAAGCTTTCTTT
TRBD1,TRBJ2-1,TRBV28,.,CASSFRDRGLYNEQFF,TGTGCCAGCAGTTTCCGGGACAGGGGGCTCTACAATGAGCAGTTCTTC
.,TRBJ2-7,TRBV6-1,.,CASTIESEQYF,TGTGCCAGCACCATCGAGAGCGAGCAGTACTTC
TRBD1,TRBJ1-1,TRBV6-5,.,CASQGAGLAFF,TGTGCCAGCCAGGGGGCGGGGTTAGCTTTCTTT
TRBD2,TRBJ2-3,TRBV2,.,CASSQLAASTDTQYF,TGTGCCAGCAGCCAACTAGCGGCAAGCACAGATACGCAGTATTTT
TRBD1,TRBJ1-1,TRBV7-9,once,CASSPGTGVRMNTEAFF,TGTGCCAGCAGCCCGGGGACAGGGGTAAGGATGAACACTGAAGCTTTCTTT
.,TRBJ2-7,TRBV7-7,.,CASSLLLGDEQYF,TGTGCTAGCAGCTTACTCCTCGGGGACGAGCAGTACTTC
.,TRBJ2-1,TRBV18,.,CASSRSGLNNEQFF,TGTGCCAGCTCACGGAGCGGCCTTAACAATGAGCAGTTCTTC
.,TRBJ2-7,TRBV10-3,.,CAISERVGGSSYEQYF,TGTGCCATCAGTGAACGGGTAGGGGGATCCTCCTACGAGCAGTACTTC
.,TRBJ1-2,TRBV19,.,CASSISQGRYGYTF,TGTGCCAGTAGTATCTCACAGGGAAGGTATGGCTACACCTTC
.,TRBJ1-3,TRBV4-1,.,CASSPRVDSGNTIYF,TGCGCCAGCAGCCCACGGGTCGACTCTGGAAACACCATATATTTT